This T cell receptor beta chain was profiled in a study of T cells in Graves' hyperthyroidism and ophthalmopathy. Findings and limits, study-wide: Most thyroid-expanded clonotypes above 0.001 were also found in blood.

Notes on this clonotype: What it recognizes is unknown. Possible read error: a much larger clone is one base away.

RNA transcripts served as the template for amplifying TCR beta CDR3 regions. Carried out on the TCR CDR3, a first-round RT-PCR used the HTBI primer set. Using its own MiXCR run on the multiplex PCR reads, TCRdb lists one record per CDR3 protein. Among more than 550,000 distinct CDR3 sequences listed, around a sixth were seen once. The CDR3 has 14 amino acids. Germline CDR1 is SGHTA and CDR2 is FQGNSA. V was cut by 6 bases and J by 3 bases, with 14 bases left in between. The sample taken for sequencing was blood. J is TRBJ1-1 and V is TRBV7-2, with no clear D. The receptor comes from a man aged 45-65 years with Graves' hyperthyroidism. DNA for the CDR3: TGTGCCAGCAGGGACCCCCCCAGACACACTGAAGCTTTCTTT. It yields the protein CASRDPPRHTEAFF.